These 17 T cell receptor beta chains came from one sample sequenced in a study of blood T cells in healthy people across ages. A J-beta primer mix and a sample-barcoded 5' primer were used in a second PCR of roughly 6 to 11 cycles. TCRdb itself ran the 5' RACE reads through MiXCR, one entry per CDR3 protein. In the table there are more than 800,000 distinct CDR3 sequences, less than 50% of which are singletons. Sequencing was performed on blood. The source of these receptors is a woman aged 55-70 years in good health.

This clonotype was counted between two and nine times. This chain links TRBV7-9 with TRBJ2-1, with TRBD2 matching 14 bases. CDR3 length equals 18 residues. J lost 8 bases, V lost 0 bases, and 9 bases had no gene match. In germline, CDR1 is SEHNR, CDR2 FQNEAQ (reference sequence). The CDR3 reads CASSLAGTSGSSVHEQFF. CDR3 DNA sequence: TGTGCCAGCAGCTTAGCCGGGACTAGCGGGAGTTCTGTACATGAGCAGTTCTTC.

V and J are TRBV11-1 and TRBJ2-1; the D gene is possibly TRBD1 (6 bases). The ends were cut back, 8 bases at V and 2 bases at J, with 10 bases in the middle. The CDR3 sequence is 13 residues long. CDR1 is SGHAT, CDR2 FQDESV, per germline (reference sequence). CDR3 coding DNA: TGTGCCAGCGGCCACAGGGCCTACAATGAGCAGTTCTTC. Its protein product is CASGHRAYNEQFF.

The V gene is TRBV27, the J gene TRBJ2-7; TRBD1 aligns across 9 bases. The V gene's germline CDR1 is MNHEY and CDR2 SMNVEV (reference sequence). V dropped 6 bases and J dropped 2; count of bases not matched to a gene: 5. CDR3 length equals 14 residues. CDR3 DNA sequence: TGTGCCAGCAGGATACAGGGGGCCGCCTACGAGCAGTACTTC. Its translation: CASRIQGAAYEQYF.

V is TRBV4-2 and J is TRBJ2-3, with 7 bases lining up with TRBD2. CDR1 is LGHNA and CDR2 is YNFKEQ in the germline V gene. J gave up 3 bases and V 1 base, and 19 bases lay outside the gene matches. The CDR3 is 20 amino acids. The CDR3 DNA reads as TGTGCCAGCAGCCAAGTTCCAGCGGGCGCGGTGGGGGGGGGAACAGATACGCAGTATTTT. It specifies CASSQVPAGAVGGGTDTQYF.

The chain has TRBV27 and TRBJ2-1; 8 bases map to TRBD1. This CDR3 has 15 amino acids. Losses at the gene ends were 7 bases for V and 4 bases for J; bases not matched to a gene: 9. Looked up from germline, CDR1 is MNHEY and CDR2 is SMNVEV (reference sequence). In DNA, the CDR3 is TGTGCCAGCATCCTGGACAGGGCTGGGTACAATGAGCAGTTCTTC. Translating it yields CASILDRAGYNEQFF.

The chain combines TRBV24-1 with TRBJ1-2; D unclear. This CDR3 region has 13 residues. V gave up 6 bases and J gave up 5 bases, with 12 bases separating them. The germline V gene has CDR1 KGHDR and CDR2 SFDVKD. In DNA form, the CDR3 reads TGTGCCACCAGTCCGGCTATGGGATATGGCTACACCTTC. Protein product: CATSPAMGYGYTF.

This clonotype was counted ten times or more. This rearrangement joins TRBV12-3 or TRBV12-4 to TRBJ2-3; 8 bases fit TRBD2. V lost 10 bases and J lost 6; bases outside the gene matches: 9. The CDR3 is 13 residues long. Written as DNA, the CDR3 is TGTGCCACCGCGAGGACTAGCCGCGATACGCAGTATTTT. It specifies CATARTSRDTQYF.

This rearrangement joins TRBV7-2 to TRBJ2-5, with 8 bases matching TRBD2. Germline lookup yields CDR1 SGHTA and CDR2 FQGNSA. V lost 3 bases and J lost 5; bases outside the gene matches: 11. This CDR3 comprises 16 residues. CDR3 sequence: CASSLTLAGPRETQYF. CDR3 sequence (DNA): TGTGCCAGCAGCTTGACCCTAGCGGGTCCCAGGGAGACCCAGTACTTC.

The rearrangement uses TRBV24-1 and TRBJ2-7; no reliable D call. The J call may not be correct, given that the DNA end is closer to TRBJ2-4. The germline V gene has CDR1 KGHDR and CDR2 SFDVKD. The CDR3 covers 17 residues. The CDR3 DNA reads as TGTGCCACCAGTGATTTACCCGTTCTCGAGGCCAAAAACATTCAGTACTTC. It is translated as CATSDLPVLEAKNIQYF.

V usage is TRBV29-1 and J usage is TRBJ1-3; maybe TRBD1 (6 bases). Germline CDR1 is SQVTM and CDR2 is ANQGSEA. The CDR3 is made up of 13 amino acids. V was shortened by 5 bases and J by 9 bases, with 17 bases between the two germline ends. This CDR3 reads CSVQVTGTGTIYF. The CDR3 DNA is TGCAGCGTTCAGGTTACAGGGACGGGCACCATATATTTT.

This clonotype was seen more than once but under ten times. The V gene is TRBV20-1, the J gene TRBJ2-1; D gene ambiguous. In germline, CDR1 is DFQATT, CDR2 SNEGSKA (reference sequence). Trimming took off 0 bases at V and 8 bases at J, with 20 bases between the two ends. The CDR3 loop spans 16 amino acids. The CDR3 is CSARDPVRAQFYEQFF. As DNA, the CDR3 is TGCAGTGCTAGAGATCCTGTTAGGGCTCAGTTCTATGAGCAGTTCTTC.

The chain joins TRBV12-1 to TRBJ1-1; the table gives TRBD1 as D, unverified against the DNA. TRBV12-1 is a recognized pseudogene. The CDR3 contains 15 residues. CDR3 bases: TGTGCCAGCAGCTGGGGCCCGGGACGGTGCACTGAAGCTTTCTTT. Encoded protein: CASSWGPGRCTEAFF.

The chain uses TRBV15 and TRBJ2-5; D unclear. Trimming removed 1 base at V and 6 bases at J, with 6 bases between. This CDR3 comprises 12 residues. The germline V gene encodes CDR1 LNHNV and CDR2 YYDKDF (reference sequence). The CDR3 DNA follows: TGTGCCACCAGCAGAGGAAGGCAGACCCAGTACTTC. Translated: CATSRGRQTQYF.

The genes are TRBV6-5 and TRBJ1-2; TRBD1 matches 7 bases. The J segment lost 2 bases and the V segment lost 0 bases, leaving 0 bases of the junction unmatched. Germline CDR1 MNHEY, CDR2 SVGAGI. The CDR3 is 14 residues long. The CDR3: CASSYSRGNYGYTF. DNA of the CDR3: TGTGCCAGCAGTTACTCCAGGGGGAACTATGGCTACACCTTC.

The chain carries TRBV11-3 and TRBJ2-7, with 7 bases lining up with TRBD2. The CDR3 runs 13 residues. Trimming removed 4 bases from V and 10 bases from J; junction bases left unmatched: 10. Germline CDR1 is SGHNT and CDR2 is YENEEA. This chain's CDR3 is CASSSGTTSPQYF. In DNA, the CDR3 is TGTGCCAGCAGCTCAGGGACTACCTCGCCCCAGTACTTC.

This clonotype was seen many times. V gene TRBV6-6 combines with J gene TRBJ2-1; 7 bases map to TRBD2. CDR1 is MNHNY and CDR2 is SVGAGI in the germline V gene (reference sequence). This CDR3 is built from 14 residues. The V and J ends lost 5 bases and 10 bases, in that order; junction bases with no gene match: 11. CDR3 loop: CASSPIAGLAEQFF. CDR3 nucleotide sequence: TGTGCCAGCAGTCCGATAGCGGGCCTAGCGGAGCAGTTCTTC.

The V gene is TRBV10-2, the J gene TRBJ2-7; D not resolved. CDR1 WSHSY and CDR2 SAAADI come from the germline V gene. This CDR3 region has 12 residues. The ends were cut back, 8 bases at V and 0 bases at J, with 8 bases in the middle. The CDR3 is CASAEFSYEQYF. The CDR3 region has the DNA TGCGCCAGCGCGGAATTCTCCTACGAGCAGTACTTC.